The 18 T cell receptor beta chains listed next were all sequenced from one sample in a study of OX40 agonist ivuxolimab in advanced cancers. Profiling relied on immunoSEQ multiplex PCR, and the TCRdb table lists in-frame clones only, not all of them. The sample records roughly 67,000 clones, roughly 86% being singletons. Source: CD4+ or CD8+ T cells sorted from blood, taken in a trial of the OX40 agonist ivuxolimab. Source of these receptors: an adult with an advanced solid tumor such as melanoma, head and neck, liver or kidney cancer.

The chain recombines TRBV19 with TRBJ1-3; 7 bases map to TRBD1. This CDR3 contains 16 residues. Germline V CDR1 and CDR2: LNHDA, SQIVND (reference sequence). Trimming took 5 bases from V and 1 from J; bases not matched to a gene: 8. The CDR3 DNA is TGTGCCAGTAGTCTTGGAGAGGGGGCGTCTGGAAACACCATATATTTT. This codes for CASSLGEGASGNTIYF.

The CDR3 is CASSPRSINTEAFF. The CDR3 DNA reads as TGTGCCAGCAGTCCCCGATCAATAAACACTGAAGCTTTCTTT. This sequence joins TRBV6-1 and TRBJ1-1; no clear D gene. The CDR3 extends over 14 amino acids. Per the germline V gene, CDR1 is MNHNS and CDR2 is SASEGT. V lost 5 bases to trimming and J lost 2 bases, with 12 bases between them.

The gene calls are TRBV5-5 and TRBJ1-2; D gene unclear. The CDR3 consists of 15 residues. In germline, CDR1 is SGHKS, CDR2 YYEKEE (reference sequence). Between the trimmed V and J ends, which lost 2 bases and 0 bases, there was a span of 11 bases. The chain's CDR3 is CASSFIRTANYGYTF. The CDR3 DNA reads TGTGCCAGCAGCTTTATCCGGACCGCTAACTATGGCTACACCTTC.

The chain combines TRBV19 with TRBJ1-5; possible D gene TRBD1, 5 bases. The CDR3 is 14 amino acids. V was pared by 3 bases and J by 8 bases, with 14 bases between. CDR1 and CDR2 (germline): LNHDA, SQIVND (reference sequence). CDR3 loop: CASSITGSSEPQHF. The CDR3 bases are TGTGCCAGTAGTATTACAGGCTCGAGCGAGCCCCAGCATTTT.

The rearrangement uses TRBV9 and TRBJ1-2, with no clear D. Germline CDR1 is SGDLS and CDR2 is YYNGEE. The CDR3 loop spans 15 amino acids. With 0 bases removed from V and 0 bases from J, the gap between germline ends came to 9 bases. CDR3 residues: CASSVEPQTNYGYTF. For the CDR3, the DNA is TGTGCCAGCAGCGTAGAGCCACAGACTAACTATGGCTACACCTTC.

The chain carries TRBV6-6 and TRBJ2-2; 7 positions agree with TRBD2. Per the germline V gene, CDR1 is MNHNY and CDR2 is SVGAGI (reference sequence). The CDR3 has 13 amino acids. With 4 bases clipped from V and 6 bases from J, the junction kept 2 bases outside the gene matches. The CDR3 sequence is CASSWGGAGELFF. In DNA, the CDR3 is TGTGCCAGCAGTTGGGGGGGAGCCGGGGAGCTGTTTTTT.

The genes are TRBV4-1 and TRBJ1-6; D is unclear. CDR1 MGHRA and CDR2 YSYEKL come from the germline V gene. The V and J ends lost 1 base and 0 bases respectively, with 10 bases between them. CDR3 length: 17 amino acids. DNA of the CDR3: TGCGCCAGCAGCCAAGTCACGGGAAGCTCCTATAATTCACCCCTCCACTTT. Its translation: CASSQVTGSSYNSPLHF.

The chain combines TRBV27 with TRBJ2-5; the match to TRBD2 covers 10 bases. There are 15 residues in the CDR3. Germline loops: CDR1 MNHEY, CDR2 SMNVEV (reference sequence). The trim removed 5 bases at V and 5 bases at J, leaving 8 bases unmatched. The CDR3 region has the DNA TGTGCCAGCAGTAGCGGGGGGGCCTGGGGTGAGACCCAGTACTTC. It encodes CASSSGGAWGETQYF.

The J gene is TRBJ1-4, the V gene TRBV30; D uncertain. CDR1 is GTSNPN and CDR2 is SVGIG in the germline V gene (reference sequence). CDR3 size: 11 residues. V was shortened by 4 bases and J by 8 bases, with 8 bases between the two germline ends. The DNA for the CDR3 is TGTGCCTGGACATTTGCGGAAAAACTGTTTTTT. It is translated as CAWTFAEKLFF.

The chain has TRBV5-1 and TRBJ2-4; 9 bases fit TRBD2. The CDR3 sequence is 16 residues long. Germline trimming cut 1 base from V and 1 base from J; bases unmatched to any gene: 3. The germline V gene encodes CDR1 SGHRS and CDR2 YFSETQ. The DNA for the CDR3 is TGCGCCAGCAGCTTGAACCTAGCGGGGGCCAAAAACATTCAGTACTTC. This sequence encodes CASSLNLAGAKNIQYF.

This clone was seen once. This chain joins TRBV30 and TRBJ1-1, with D possibly being TRBD1 (6 bases). CDR3 length: 15 amino acids. The germline gives CDR1 GTSNPN, CDR2 SVGIG (reference sequence). The V end was cut by 4 bases, the J end by 1 base, with 16 bases between. CDR3 coding DNA: TGTGCCTGGAACCCTGGGGGGACAAAGAACACTGAAGCTTTCTTT. Translating gives CAWNPGGTKNTEAFF.

This chain uses TRBV9 with TRBJ2-1, with TRBD2 matching 9 bases. Germline CDR1 reads SGDLS; CDR2 reads YYNGEE. V shed 0 bases, J shed 6 bases, and the junction held 7 bases outside the gene matches. This CDR3 has 16 residues. The CDR3 sequence: CASSVVPSGMANEQFF. The CDR3 DNA reads as TGTGCCAGCAGCGTAGTCCCTAGCGGGATGGCCAATGAGCAGTTCTTC.

This clone has just one count. The gene calls are TRBV18 and TRBJ2-3; 7 bases line up with TRBD1. Per the germline V gene, CDR1 is KGHSH and CDR2 is LQKENI. V shed 8 bases and J 2 bases; nucleotides not matched to a gene: 7. The CDR3 loop spans 14 amino acids. The CDR3 nucleotides read TGTGCCAGCCAGGGGACAGCTCACACAGATACGCAGTATTTT. Translating gives CASQGTAHTDTQYF.

V and J are TRBV9 and TRBJ2-1, with D perhaps matching TRBD1 or TRBD2 (5 bases each). The length of the CDR3 is 14 residues. Germline lookup yields CDR1 SGDLS and CDR2 YYNGEE. Trimming stripped 4 bases from V and 6 bases from J, with 14 bases between. The CDR3 protein is CASSSRDQGNEQFF. Written as DNA, the CDR3 is TGTGCCAGCAGCAGCCGGGACCAGGGCAATGAGCAGTTCTTC.

This clone was seen only once. This chain joins TRBV5-3 and TRBJ1-4; the D gene is possibly TRBD1 (5 bases). TRBV5-3 is noted as an ORF with a role that remains uncertain. This CDR3 has 15 amino acids. The ends were cut back, 10 bases at V and 3 bases at J, with 19 bases in the middle. The DNA of the CDR3 is TGTGCCGGACACGGGGGGATGGCGTCTAATGAAAAACTGTTTTTT. As protein: CAGHGGMASNEKLFF.

This chain connects TRBV7-3 to TRBJ2-2; either TRBD1 or TRBD2 may supply D (5 bases each). Looked up from germline, CDR1 is SGHTA and CDR2 is FQGTGA. The CDR3 totals 17 residues. V gave up 5 bases and J gave up 4 bases, with 20 bases separating them. The CDR3 region is CASSPGHLQRGTGELFF. The CDR3 DNA reads as TGTGCCAGCAGCCCAGGACACCTTCAACGGGGCACCGGGGAGCTGTTTTTT.

This chain connects TRBV11-2 to TRBJ2-7; 9 nucleotides line up with TRBD1. This CDR3 is 15 amino acids long. J lost 5 bases, V lost 7 bases, and 12 bases had no gene match. CDR1 is SGHAT, CDR2 FQNNGV, per germline. CDR3 amino acids: CASMPRDRVIHEQYF. The CDR3, as DNA: TGTGCCAGCATGCCCCGGGACAGGGTAATCCACGAGCAGTACTTC.

The chain uses TRBV10-3 and TRBJ1-2; a weak D match, TRBD1 (5 bases). Germline CDR1 is ENHRY and CDR2 is SYGVKD. V lost 2 bases and J lost 4, with 11 bases in between. The CDR3 has 14 residues. The DNA for the CDR3 is TGTGCCATCAGTGAGATGGGGACCCGCTATGGCTACACCTTC. This gives the protein CAISEMGTRYGYTF.